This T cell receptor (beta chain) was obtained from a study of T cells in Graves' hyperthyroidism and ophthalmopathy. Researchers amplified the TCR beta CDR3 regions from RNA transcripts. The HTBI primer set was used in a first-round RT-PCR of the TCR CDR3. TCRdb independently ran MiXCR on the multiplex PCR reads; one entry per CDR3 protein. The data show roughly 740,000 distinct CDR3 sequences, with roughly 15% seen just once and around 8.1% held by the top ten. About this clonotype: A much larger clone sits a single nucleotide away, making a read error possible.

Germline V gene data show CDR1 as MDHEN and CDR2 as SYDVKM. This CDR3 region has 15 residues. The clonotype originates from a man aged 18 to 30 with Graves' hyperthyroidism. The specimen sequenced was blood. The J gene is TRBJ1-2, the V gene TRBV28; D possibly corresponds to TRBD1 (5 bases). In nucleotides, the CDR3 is TGTGCCGGCAGTTTATCCAACTGGGGCAACTATGGCTACACCTTC. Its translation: CAGSLSNWGNYGYTF.